These T cell receptor beta chains were read from a single sample in a study of blood T cell repertoires in COVID-19. Measured with immunoSEQ multiplex PCR; TCRdb has only the in-frame clones, and not every one. The sample shows approximately 220,000 clones, around 82% of them seen only once. Sequencing was performed on PBMCs or T cells enriched from blood (not recorded which). The receptors were gathered from a woman aged 40 to 50 who had been exposed to COVID-19. The CDR3 runs from the conserved cysteine through the conserved F or W. Each record gives: clone size, D gene, V gene, J gene, CDR3 DNA, CDR3 protein. D genes are given only for firm matches. Rows may omit the clone size; those that give it use once, few, many or a size class.

few	.	TRBV28	TRBJ1-3	TGTGCCAGCTTTGCTCCAGGGGCGTGGGGAAACACCATATATTTT	CASFAPGAWGNTIYF
.	.	TRBV7-2	TRBJ1-2	TGTGCCAGCAGCCTAACATGGAGAATAGGGGGGGAAGGCTACACCTTC	CASSLTWRIGGEGYTF
.	TRBD1	TRBV5-4	TRBJ1-4	TGTGCCAGCAGCGCCCGCGGGAGGGGGCGCCAGGAAAAACTGTTTTTT	CASSARGRGRQEKLFF
.	TRBD2	TRBV10-3	TRBJ2-2	TGTGCCATCAGTGCACTAGCGGGGTCGTTGGGGAACACCGGGGAGCTGTTTTTT	CAISALAGSLGNTGELFF
few	.	TRBV7-8	TRBJ1-1	TGTGCCAGCAGCTTAGCGCCAGGGGAGTACACTGAAGCTTTCTTT	CASSLAPGEYTEAFF
.	.	TRBV30	TRBJ1-1	TGTGCCTGGAGCCCCACTGGAGGACTCACTGAAGCTTTCTTT	CAWSPTGGLTEAFF
.	TRBD2	TRBV6-5	TRBJ2-3	TGTGCCAGCACGACTAGCGGATACACAGATACGCAGTATTTT	CASTTSGYTDTQYF
.	TRBD1	TRBV20-1	TRBJ1-2	TGCAGTGCTAGTACCGTAAAGGGGGCGCACAACTATGGCTACACCTTC	CSASTVKGAHNYGYTF
.	.	TRBV11-2	TRBJ1-4	TGTGCCAGCAGCCTCATGGGGGGTACTAATGAAAAACTGTTTTTT	CASSLMGGTNEKLFF
once	TRBD2	TRBV3-1/TRBV3-2	TRBJ2-3	TGTGCCAGCAGCGGGGCCCCGGGACTAGCGGGGCCCAGCACAGATACGCAGTATTTT	CASSGAPGLAGPSTDTQYF
.	TRBD1	TRBV27	TRBJ1-4	TGTGCCAGCAGTTCTGGACAGGGCCTTGGGGAAAAACTGTTTTTT	CASSSGQGLGEKLFF
.	TRBD1	TRBV6-5	TRBJ1-4	TGTGCCAGCAGTTACTCTTACCGGGACAGGTGGCTGTTTTTT	CASSYSYRDRWLFF
.	TRBD1	TRBV5-6	TRBJ1-2	TGTGCCAGCAGTTTCCGATCGACAGGGGAGGTGCATGGCTACACCTTC	CASSFRSTGEVHGYTF